This T cell receptor (beta chain) stems from a study of post-analysis software for immune sequencing data (dated by TCRdb to the mid-2010s). In the study overall: The recorded disease courses included relapsing-remitting, secondary progressive and progressive-relapsing multiple sclerosis, and some patients had no subtype annotation. The multiple sclerosis patient repertoires were compared with some twelve previously published healthy control repertoires from donors aged about 6 to 26 years. A subset of samples was prepared in parallel using single-end sample barcoding, then pooled and co-amplified after Illumina adapter ligation. The research as a whole found: The multiple sclerosis patient group was slightly younger than the control group. Normalized Chao1 diversity was significantly lower in multiple sclerosis patients than controls, suggesting substantial peripheral T-cell clonal expansion. Significantly higher frequencies in patients than in controls were found for five TRBV segments, including TRBV5-6, TRBV5-1 and TRBV20-1. Direct clustering with F measure showed strong co-clustering of samples prepared in the same batch, prompting a batch-effect correction.

The library came from PCR. Data came from an Illumina HiSeq 2500. To reduce PCR and sequencing biases, unique molecular identifiers were built into the TCR beta cDNA libraries. Per 1 to 10 million input T cells, roughly 500,000 cDNA molecules were obtained, such that each molecule approximated one T cell. The patient libraries were prepared and sequenced with the same protocol used for the earlier healthy control dataset. Samples belonging to the same batch were prepared together, multiplexed and sequenced on a shared HiSeq lane. In the paper's pipeline: MIGEC handled the raw barcoded reads, throwing out single-read molecular identifier groups before consensus assembly and CDR3 extraction. VDJtools was used for post-analysis of the clonotype tables, with diversity normalized by down-sampling every dataset to the smallest sample size. Repertoire overlap clustering matched CDR3 amino acid but not nucleotide sequences to correct batch-related cross-sample contamination. TCRdb reworked the public reads: Q25 trimming with fastp, MiXCR clone assembly, productive beta chains retained. Rows with a matching CDR3 protein are joined into one entry that keeps the most common DNA and genes. These V and J calls rely on TCRdb rather than the paper's analysis. In all, the sample holds roughly 400,000 distinct CDR3 sequences, and approximately 42% of those were seen once. Less than 10% of the sample rests with the top ten.

Turning to this clonotype: This clone's antigen is unknown. Base qualities are missing; no much larger clone stands one base away.

V sheds 6 bases and J sheds 2 bases, leaving 16 bases between their ends. The germline V gene provides CDR1 SNHLY and CDR2 FYNNEI. The CDR3, from cysteine to phenylalanine, totals 15 residues. Only CDR3 DNA remains: 45 bases, in frame from the first base. TCR beta repertoires were profiled from peripheral blood of under 15 young patients with multiple sclerosis to demonstrate the VDJtools post-analysis software. The patients with multiple sclerosis were children and adolescents between 6 and 15 years of age. This TCR derives from a girl aged 2 to 10 with multiple sclerosis. The chain was built from TRBV2 and TRBJ2-5; the D gene is perhaps TRBD1, on 5 matching bases. Sample: blood. This receptor has the CDR3 CASRLEGQGQETQYF. The nucleotides are TGTGCCAGCAGGCTTGAAGGTCAGGGACAAGAGACCCAGTACTTC.